A single sample is the source of the 28 T cell receptor beta chains below, sequenced in a study of molecular identifiers for immune sequencing clone quantification. TCRdb fed the PCR reads into MiXCR, producing one record per CDR3 protein. The repertoire includes some 650,000 distinct CDR3 sequences, 15% to 20% of them detected once, and roughly 0.83% sits in the top ten. Sequencing was done on a sample of naive CD8+ T cells from blood, with Jurkat cell RNA spiked in. Documented subset: FACS-sorted CD8+CD4-CCR7+CD45RA+ naive T cells. These receptors all come from a human donor in good health. Some libraries in this study had Jurkat cell RNA spiked in.

This clonotype was recorded a few times. The chain uses TRBV2 and TRBJ2-2; D may correspond to TRBD1 or TRBD2 (6 bases each). The CDR3 contains 17 residues. The germline V and J ends were trimmed by 7 bases and 3 bases, with 21 bases remaining between them. CDR1 is SNHLY and CDR2 is FYNNEI in the germline V gene. The chain's CDR3 is CASMVRGGGPDTGELFF. In nucleotides, the CDR3 is TGTGCCAGCATGGTCAGGGGAGGTGGACCCGACACCGGGGAGCTGTTTTTT.

A note on this clonotype: This may arise from a read error, as a much more abundant clone is one base away. The J gene is TRBJ2-2, the V gene TRBV12-3 or TRBV12-4; D is perhaps TRBD1 (6 bases). The CDR3 is 15 amino acids. DNA of the CDR3: TGTGCCAACAGTTTTGAATGGCAGGGGACCGGGGAGCTGTTTTTT. Translating it yields CANSFEWQGTGELFF.

The chain couples TRBV9 to TRBJ2-7; TRBD2 might be the D (6 bases). Trimming stripped 3 bases from V and 0 bases from J, with 13 bases between. The germline V gene has CDR1 SGDLS and CDR2 YYNGEE. CDR3 length equals 15 residues. The CDR3 loop is CASSALDGSSYEQYF. The CDR3 DNA reads TGTGCCAGCAGCGCGTTGGACGGGAGCTCCTACGAGCAGTACTTC.

Ten or more counts support this clonotype. The rearrangement joins TRBV29-1 to TRBJ2-5; 7 positions match TRBD2. The CDR3 has 15 amino acids. V gave up 6 bases and J gave up 5 bases; unmatched junction bases: 15. Germline CDR1 SQVTM, CDR2 ANQGSEA. CDR3 residues: CSVPGLAGDWETQYF. The CDR3 DNA reads as TGCAGCGTGCCAGGTCTGGCGGGAGATTGGGAGACCCAGTACTTC.

This clonotype has at least ten counts. This chain uses TRBV29-1 with TRBJ2-7; 7 bases agree with TRBD2. J lost 2 bases, V lost 7 bases, and 5 bases had no gene match. This CDR3 comprises 12 residues. Germline V gives CDR1 SQVTM, CDR2 ANQGSEA. The CDR3 loop is CSAEGLAYEQYF. CDR3 DNA sequence: TGCAGCGCCGAAGGACTAGCCTACGAGCAGTACTTC.

The chain carries TRBV6-6 and TRBJ2-1; TRBD1 is a possible D gene (6 bases). The CDR3 runs 17 residues. V lost 0 bases, J lost 1 base, and 13 bases lay in between. Germline CDR1 and CDR2: MNHNY and SVGAGI (reference sequence). The CDR3, as DNA: TGTGCCAGCAGTTACTCTGTAGGGGGAAGTTCCTACAATGAGCAGTTCTTC. Translated, it gives CASSYSVGGSSYNEQFF.

In its sample, this clonotype was seen many times. The V and J genes are TRBV9 and TRBJ2-3; TRBD2 matches 14 bases. V lost 4 bases to trimming and J lost 2 bases; unmatched junction nucleotides: 9. CDR3 length equals 18 residues. The germline gives CDR1 SGDLS, CDR2 YYNGEE. In DNA, the CDR3 is TGTGCCAGCAGCTACCAGGGACTAGCGGGGGAGGACACAGATACGCAGTATTTT. Translation: CASSYQGLAGEDTDTQYF. The full variable domain, completed using reference TRBV9 and TRBJ2-3, is DSGVTQTPKHLITATGQRVTLRCSPRSGDLSVYWYQQSLDQGLQFLIQYYNGEERAKGNILERFSAQQFPDLHSELNLSSLELGDSALYFCASSYQGLAGEDTDTQYFGPGTRLTVL.

This clonotype has ten or more counts. The CDR3 bases are TGTGCCAGCAGTCCCCGGACGCCTCTACCTGTTTTGCCCCAGCATTTT. Its translation is CASSPRTPLPVLPQHF. This chain joins TRBV28 and TRBJ1-5; D gene ambiguous. The V and J ends lost 5 bases and 9 bases respectively, with 23 bases between them. The germline CDR1 and CDR2 sequences are MDHEN and SYDVKM. This CDR3 contains 16 residues.

This clonotype was recorded a few times. This rearrangement joins TRBV27 to TRBJ2-5; TRBD2 is a possible D gene (6 bases). The germline V and J ends were trimmed by 6 bases and 5 bases, with 19 bases remaining between them. CDR3 length: 15 residues. Germline loops: CDR1 MNHEY, CDR2 SMNVEV (reference sequence). Here the CDR3 reads CASSPMEGVVETQYF. CDR3 DNA sequence: TGTGCCAGCAGCCCCATGGAGGGCGTCGTGGAGACCCAGTACTTC.

Of note for this clonotype: A read error is possible here, since a much larger clone lies one base away. The V call is TRBV15, the J call TRBJ2-5, with D unclear. The CDR3 spans 13 residues. Germline-derived CDR1 and CDR2 are LNHNV and YYDKDF (reference sequence). The CDR3 reads CVTSRVGKETQYF. CDR3 bases: TGTGTCACCAGCAGAGTTGGCAAAGAGACCCAGTACTTC. Combining the CDR3 with reference TRBV15 and TRBJ2-5 gives the whole variable domain DAMVIQNPRYQVTQFGKPVTLSCSQTLNHNVMYWYQQKSSQAPKLLFHYYDKDFNNEADTPDNFQSRRPNTSFCFLDIRSPGLGDTAMYLCVTSRVGKETQYFGPGTRLLVL.

In its sample, this clonotype was seen a few times. CDR3 residues: CAWRSAGNTIYF. The CDR3 DNA sequence: TGTGCCTGGAGGTCAGCTGGAAACACCATATATTTT. The rearrangement links TRBV30 to TRBJ1-3, with D unresolved. There are 12 residues in the CDR3. The V end was cut by 3 bases, the J end by 2 bases, with 5 bases between. Germline lookup yields CDR1 GTSNPN and CDR2 SVGIG (reference sequence). Complete variable domain (other parts from reference TRBV30 and TRBJ1-3): SQTIHQWPATLVQPVGSPLSLECTVEGTSNPNLYWYRQAAGRGLQLLFYSVGIGQISSEVPQNLSASRPQDRQFILSSKKLLLSDSGFYLCAWRSAGNTIYFGEGSWLTVV.

This clonotype was detected only a few times. V gene TRBV24-1 combines with J gene TRBJ2-2, with 8 bases identical to TRBD1. V was clipped by 7 bases and J by 4 bases; unmatched bases: 1. From germline, CDR1 is KGHDR and CDR2 SFDVKD. CDR3 length: 13 residues. DNA for the CDR3: TGTGCCACCAGCAGGGGGCGCACCGGGGAGCTGTTTTTT. Translation gives CATSRGRTGELFF.

This clonotype was recorded many times. The chain employs TRBV6-5 and TRBJ2-5, with D tentatively TRBD1 or TRBD2 (6 bases each). In germline, CDR1 is MNHEY, CDR2 SVGAGI. V was clipped by 3 bases and J by 5 bases, with 13 bases between them. This CDR3 has 14 amino acids. The CDR3 reads CASSYGGPPETQYF. The CDR3 DNA reads TGTGCCAGCAGTTATGGGGGGCCCCCGGAGACCCAGTACTTC.

This clonotype was recorded at least ten times. The chain joins TRBV11-2 to TRBJ2-7; D gene unclear. V dropped 7 bases and J dropped 4 bases, with 11 bases sitting between them. This CDR3 spans 12 amino acids. In germline, CDR1 is SGHAT, CDR2 FQNNGV. The CDR3, as DNA: TGTGCCAGCACCCTGCGTGGGTACGAGCAGTACTTC. Translation: CASTLRGYEQYF.

This clonotype was counted between two and nine times. A much larger clonotype is one base distant, so this may be a read error. V is TRBV4-3 and J is TRBJ1-5; D call uncertain. This CDR3 spans 13 amino acids. CDR1 and CDR2 from the germline V gene are LGHNA and YSLEER. The CDR3 bases are TGCGCCGGCAGCCAAGAACCCGGTGAGCCCCAGCATTTT. It yields the protein CAGSQEPGEPQHF.

This clonotype has ten or more counts. The J gene is TRBJ2-3, the V gene TRBV24-1; D is unclear. The length of the CDR3 is 11 residues. V lost 4 bases, J lost 4 bases, and 2 bases lay in between. CDR1 KGHDR and CDR2 SFDVKD come from the germline V gene. In nucleotides, the CDR3 is TGTGCCACCAGTGAGGCAGATACGCAGTATTTT. Translating it yields CATSEADTQYF.

This clonotype has more than one count but fewer than ten. This rearrangement joins TRBV11-2 to TRBJ1-1; possibly TRBD1 for D (6 bases). The germline V and J ends were trimmed by 3 bases and 5 bases, with 22 bases remaining between them. The CDR3 runs to 17 residues. Per the germline V gene, CDR1 is SGHAT and CDR2 is FQNNGV. The chain's CDR3 is CASSLVPGWGAGTEAFF. CDR3 in DNA: TGTGCCAGCAGCTTGGTACCCGGTTGGGGGGCAGGGACTGAAGCTTTCTTT.

This clonotype was counted between two and nine times. CDR3 region: CASGYLLFRQETQYF. The CDR3 DNA sequence: TGTGCCAGCGGTTACCTTCTGTTTAGGCAAGAGACCCAGTACTTC. The chain employs TRBV12-3 or TRBV12-4 and TRBJ2-5; D unresolved. Trimming removed 8 bases from V and 2 bases from J, with 18 bases in between. The CDR3 runs to 15 residues.

This clonotype was seen at least ten times. The rearrangement links TRBV7-9 to TRBJ1-4; no firm D call. The CDR3 is 12 amino acids. V was pared by 4 bases and J by 4 bases, with 4 bases between. Germline V CDR1 and CDR2: SEHNR, FQNEAQ (reference sequence). The CDR3 region is CASSYINEKLFF. In nucleotides, the CDR3 is TGTGCCAGCAGCTACATTAATGAAAAACTGTTTTTT. The entire variable domain, with the rest obtained from reference TRBV7-9 and TRBJ1-4, is as follows: DTGVSQNPRHKITKRGQNVTFRCDPISEHNRLYWYRQTLGQGPEFLTYFQNEAQLEKSRLLSDRFSAERPKGSFSTLEIQRTEQGDSAMYLCASSYINEKLFFGSGTQLSVL.

This clonotype was found a few times. The chain carries TRBV5-6 and TRBJ2-1, with 8 bases lining up with TRBD1. This CDR3 contains 16 residues. Germline loops: CDR1 SGHDT, CDR2 YYEEEE. V shed 0 bases, J shed 2 bases, and the junction held 4 bases outside the gene matches. This CDR3 is CASSLGVQGAYNEQFF. The CDR3 DNA sequence: TGTGCCAGCAGCTTGGGAGTACAGGGGGCCTACAATGAGCAGTTCTTC.

This clonotype has a count of ten or more. The chain links TRBV12-3 or TRBV12-4 to TRBJ1-1; a weak D match, TRBD1 (6 bases). Trimming stripped 3 bases from V and 4 bases from J, with 15 bases between. This CDR3 contains 15 residues. The CDR3, as DNA: TGTGCCAGCAGTTTCGGAGGGGGGGGGGTCACTGAAGCTTTCTTT. Translating it yields CASSFGGGGVTEAFF.

Concerning this clonotype: A much more abundant neighbour one base away suggests this may be a read error. Here the CDR3 omits its conserved ending phenylalanine or tryptophan, so a read error is the likely source. This sequence joins TRBV30 and TRBJ1-5, with 8 bases aligning to TRBD1. V lost 2 bases and J lost 4; bases outside the gene matches: 7. Germline V gives CDR1 GTSNPN, CDR2 SVGIG (reference sequence). This CDR3 region has 15 residues. In DNA, the CDR3 is TGTGCCTGGAGTCTGGGACAGGTCCCTAATCAGCCCCAGCATTCT. Translated: CAWSLGQVPNQPQHS.

Regarding this clonotype: It may be a read error: a sequence one base away is much more abundant. V and J are TRBV6-2 or TRBV6-3 and TRBJ1-5; TRBD1 might be the D (5 bases). CDR1 MNHEY and CDR2 SVGEGT come from the germline V gene. This CDR3 is built from 15 residues. The CDR3 bases are TGTGCCAGCAGTTACGTCTCAGGGACTAATCAACCCCAGCATTTT. This sequence encodes CASSYVSGTNQPQHF.

Comment on this clonotype: Given the absence of the conserved phenylalanine or tryptophan at the CDR3 end, a read error is likely. The chain recombines TRBV27 with TRBJ1-1; perhaps TRBD1 as D (6 bases). Germline CDR1 is MNHEY and CDR2 is SMNVEV (reference sequence). Trimming took 3 bases from V and 0 from J, leaving 8 bases between them. CDR3 length equals 14 residues. CDR3 sequence: CASSFGGMNTEAFS. The CDR3 coding sequence is TGTGCCAGCAGTTTTGGGGGCATGAACACTGAAGCTTTCTCT.

The V call is TRBV21-1, the J call TRBJ1-5. TRBV21-1 is a documented pseudogene. This CDR3 contains 13 residues. CDR3 sequence (DNA): TGTGCCAGCAGCAAAGTTGAGGATCAGCCCCAGCATTTT. Amino acids: CASSKVEDQPQHF.

The chain employs TRBV20-1 and TRBJ1-2; TRBD1 agrees at 12 bases. Germline V gene sequence: CDR1 DFQATT, CDR2 SNEGSKA (reference sequence). The V segment lost 2 bases and the J segment 0 bases; nucleotides outside the gene matches: 7. This CDR3 is built from 17 residues. The CDR3 loop reads CSARIGTGGLPNYGYTF. The DNA of the CDR3 is TGCAGTGCTAGAATCGGGACAGGGGGCCTCCCTAACTATGGCTACACCTTC.

The rearrangement uses TRBV28 and TRBJ1-5; no firm D call. Trimming stripped 2 bases from V and 0 bases from J, with 11 bases between. CDR1 MDHEN and CDR2 SYDVKM come from the germline V gene. The CDR3 spans 16 residues. The CDR3 loop is CASSLSYKYSNQPQHF. DNA of the CDR3: TGTGCCAGCAGTTTAAGTTACAAGTATAGCAATCAGCCCCAGCATTTT. The full variable domain, its missing parts supplied by reference TRBV28 and TRBJ1-5, is DVKVTQSSRYLVKRTGEKVFLECVQDMDHENMFWYRQDPGLGLRLIYFSYDVKMKEKGDIPEGYSVSREKKERFSLILESASTNQTSMYLCASSLSYKYSNQPQHFGDGTRLSIL.

This clonotype was seen a few times. The chain carries TRBV7-2 and TRBJ1-1, with D uncertain. V lost 2 bases to trimming and J lost 5 bases, with 12 bases between them. This CDR3 has 14 amino acids. Germline CDR1 SGHTA, CDR2 FQGNSA. DNA of the CDR3: TGTGCCAGCAGCTTAAGTCCGGATGGGACTGAAGCTTTCTTT. It translates to CASSLSPDGTEAFF.